This TCR beta chain is drawn from a study of T cell responses to AZD1222 COVID-19 vaccine (dated by TCRdb to the early 2020s). For the study in its entirety: TCR sequencing covered some 240 trial participants: 200 to 210 given two doses of AZD1222 and 26 given two doses of MenACWY control vaccine. Trial participants were enrolled into age subgroups of 18-55, 56-69 and 70-plus years, which contained approximately 150, 28 and 58 TCR-sequenced participants, respectively.

The time point tag for this specimen amounts to: about 28 days (+/-7) after the second vaccine dose. AZD1222 recipients given second doses at about 4 weeks or at about 12 weeks were pooled, since spike-specific TCR depth and breadth were not found to differ between the two schedules. Vaccinee samples were obtained from the UK trials COV001 and COV002, which included a single-blind randomized controlled phase 2/3 trial of AZD1222 (ChAdOx1 nCoV-19) in healthy adults. Trial participant PBMC samples were collected at day 0 and day 28 after the second dose for TCRbeta chain sequencing. A note on this clone: Its target antigen remains unknown. The record has no base qualities; no much larger clone is one base away.

The paper as a whole reports these results and caveats: The whole spike protein was spanned by vaccine-associated CD4 TCRs, and dominant responses were seen in regions 160-218 and 743-854. After two AZD1222 doses, spike-specific TCR breadth and depth were significantly higher than at day 0 and than in MenACWY recipients. Participants were mostly white British, with more females than males. The authors suggested clonal diversity may have been underestimated. Reportedly, close to half of the unique spike-specific TCRs recognized epitopes lying outside the regions that are mutated in the B.1.351 and B.1.1.7 variants. Conclusions about previously exposed vaccinees are limited because only six or seven AZD1222 recipients were SARS-CoV-2 seropositive at baseline. Because no samples from the day 14 peak response were available, repertoires could be characterized only after the peak T cell response. In the small 56-69-year group, the increase in depth fell short of significance, most likely because of low power.

The CDR3 regions of human TCRbeta chains were subjected to immunosequencing. In the original analysis: Repertoire TCRs were checked for matches against a reference library of SARS-CoV-2-specific TCRs that had been generated using the MIRA antigen-specificity platform. Breadth meant the fraction of unique TCRs that were SARS-CoV-2-associated, whereas depth meant the fraction of total T cells that were SARS-CoV-2-associated. Using the MIRA data, every spike-specific TCR was mapped to the spike region that the TCR reacted to and assigned to either a CD4 or a CD8 class. Log10-transformed breadth and depth values were compared by one-way ANOVA with Sidak's multiple comparisons tests. TCRdb took this table from immuneACCESS and kept in-frame rearrangements with V and J called. Such tables lack part of the clones; where checked against another copy, unresolved V genes explain under half of the gap, and the rest is unexplained. D and trimming were read from the DNA, whereas the V and J calls and clone size are those reported in that table. In all, the sample holds approximately 140,000 clones, and approximately 90% of those were seen once. The ten top clones hold over 3% of the sample.

The clonotype originates from an adult who received the AZD1222 COVID-19 vaccine. The sample in question was peripheral blood, obtained 28 days after the second AZD1222 dose.

The CDR3 sequence is CASQRLASYNEQFF. The nucleotide sequence reads TGTGCCAGCCAGAGACTAGCGAGCTACAATGAGCAGTTCTTC. Rearrangement joined TRBV2 to TRBJ2-1; 8 nucleotides in the junction match TRBD2. Relative to germline, V is missing 8 bases and J is missing 3 bases, with 6 bases of the junction outside any gene match. CDR1 SNHLY and CDR2 FYNNEI were looked up in the germline V gene. Spanning cysteine to phenylalanine, the CDR3 consists of 14 amino acids. Of the read, only the CDR3 DNA is kept; its 42 bases are in frame from base 1.